A selection of T cell receptor beta chains follows, all from one sample in a study of CD4+ T cells in melanoma. Produced via immunoSEQ multiplex PCR; TCRdb's table is partial and in-frame only. The top ten clones hold 2.5% to 3.5% of a sample with approximately 110,000 clones, approximately 90% of them seen once. The sample was peripheral blood. The receptors come from a human donor with melanoma. CDR3s include the opening cysteine and the closing phenylalanine or tryptophan. Each record gives: clone size, J gene, V gene, D gene, CDR3 DNA, CDR3 protein. D genes are given only for firm matches. The size field is filled for only some rows; it gives once, few, many or a size class.

abundance: .; j_gene: TRBJ2-5; v_gene: TRBV27; d_gene: .; CDR3nt: TGTGCCAGCAGTTTATGGTCAGGGAGTCAAGAGACCCAGTACTTC; CDR3aa: CASSLWSGSQETQYF
abundance: .; j_gene: TRBJ2-7; v_gene: TRBV5-6; d_gene: TRBD1; CDR3nt: TGTGCCAGCAGCCCCTACTCGATCGGACAGGGCTACGAGCAGTACTTC; CDR3aa: CASSPYSIGQGYEQYF
abundance: .; j_gene: TRBJ2-5; v_gene: TRBV7-7; d_gene: TRBD2; CDR3nt: TGTGCCAGCAGCTCCTTAGCGGGTCAAGAGACCCAGTACTTC; CDR3aa: CASSSLAGQETQYF
abundance: .; j_gene: TRBJ2-1; v_gene: TRBV19; d_gene: .; CDR3nt: TGTGCCAGTAGTATAGCACCGGCCTACAATGAGCAGTTCTTC; CDR3aa: CASSIAPAYNEQFF
abundance: .; j_gene: TRBJ2-3; v_gene: TRBV5-4; d_gene: .; CDR3nt: TGTGCCAGCGGCGACAGCACAGATACGCAGTATTTT; CDR3aa: CASGDSTDTQYF
abundance: .; j_gene: TRBJ1-5; v_gene: TRBV7-2; d_gene: .; CDR3nt: TGTGCCAGCAGCTTACAGTCTAATCAGCCCCAGCATTTT; CDR3aa: CASSLQSNQPQHF
abundance: .; j_gene: TRBJ2-7; v_gene: TRBV6-1; d_gene: TRBD2; CDR3nt: TGTGCCAGCAGTGAAGGACTAGCGGACGAGCAGTACTTC; CDR3aa: CASSEGLADEQYF
abundance: .; j_gene: TRBJ2-7; v_gene: TRBV19; d_gene: TRBD2; CDR3nt: TGTGCCAGTAGTAAGGGTGGCGGGAGGAGCGACGAGCAGTACTTC; CDR3aa: CASSKGGGRSDEQYF
abundance: .; j_gene: TRBJ2-3; v_gene: TRBV7-2; d_gene: .; CDR3nt: TGTGCCAGCAGCTTAGTGTTGGCCACAGATACGCAGTATTTT; CDR3aa: CASSLVLATDTQYF
abundance: .; j_gene: TRBJ1-1; v_gene: TRBV5-4; d_gene: TRBD1; CDR3nt: TGTGCCAGCAGCGGGGACAGGGACAGGCCTGAAGCTTTCTTT; CDR3aa: CASSGDRDRPEAFF
abundance: .; j_gene: TRBJ1-1; v_gene: TRBV10-3; d_gene: .; CDR3nt: TGTGCCATCGAAAAACAGAGGAACACTGAAGCTTTCTTT; CDR3aa: CAIEKQRNTEAFF
abundance: once; j_gene: TRBJ2-1; v_gene: TRBV7-2; d_gene: .; CDR3nt: TGTGCCAGCAGCTTAGCCCTCGGAACTTACAATGAGCAGTTCTTC; CDR3aa: CASSLALGTYNEQFF
abundance: .; j_gene: TRBJ1-2; v_gene: TRBV28; d_gene: .; CDR3nt: TGTGCCAGCAGTGGGACGGGGGGCTACACCTTC; CDR3aa: CASSGTGGYTF
abundance: .; j_gene: TRBJ2-2; v_gene: TRBV9; d_gene: TRBD2; CDR3nt: TGTGCCAGCAGCACTCCCTTGAGGACTAGCGGCCCTACCGGGGAGCTGTTTTTT; CDR3aa: CASSTPLRTSGPTGELFF
abundance: once; j_gene: TRBJ2-6; v_gene: TRBV11-2; d_gene: .; CDR3nt: TGTGCCAGCAGCTGGGGGCGGATGTCTGGGGCCAACGTCCTGACTTTC; CDR3aa: CASSWGRMSGANVLTF
abundance: .; j_gene: TRBJ2-5; v_gene: TRBV7-2; d_gene: .; CDR3nt: TGTGCCAGCAGCTTACCCGGAGGGCAAGAGACCCAGTACTTC; CDR3aa: CASSLPGGQETQYF
abundance: .; j_gene: TRBJ2-2; v_gene: TRBV27; d_gene: .; CDR3nt: TGTGCCAGCAGTTTCCCGAATGGGGTCGGGGAGCTGTTTTTT; CDR3aa: CASSFPNGVGELFF
abundance: .; j_gene: TRBJ1-2; v_gene: TRBV7-9; d_gene: .; CDR3nt: TGTGCCAGCAGCTTAGTAAGGCCAGGTGGAAGCGGCTACACCTTC; CDR3aa: CASSLVRPGGSGYTF
abundance: few; j_gene: TRBJ2-7; v_gene: TRBV19; d_gene: TRBD1; CDR3nt: TGTGCCAGTAGTCTCAGGACAGGGGACGAGCAGTACTTC; CDR3aa: CASSLRTGDEQYF
abundance: .; j_gene: TRBJ2-6; v_gene: TRBV4-1; d_gene: .; CDR3nt: TGCGCCAGCAGCCAAGTGGGGGGTTCAGGGGCCAACGTCCTGACTTTC; CDR3aa: CASSQVGGSGANVLTF
abundance: .; j_gene: TRBJ2-1; v_gene: TRBV7-9; d_gene: TRBD2; CDR3nt: TGTGCCAGCAGCCCACGGACTAGCGGAGGTACGCGATACAATGAGCAGTTCTTC; CDR3aa: CASSPRTSGGTRYNEQFF
abundance: .; j_gene: TRBJ2-5; v_gene: TRBV9; d_gene: TRBD1; CDR3nt: TGTGCCAGCAGTCCCGCCCCGACAGGGGGAGAGACCCAGTACTTC; CDR3aa: CASSPAPTGGETQYF
abundance: .; j_gene: TRBJ1-4; v_gene: TRBV4-2; d_gene: .; CDR3nt: TGTGCCAGCAGCCAAGATCGTGGTAGACTTGAAAAACTGTTTTTT; CDR3aa: CASSQDRGRLEKLFF
abundance: .; j_gene: TRBJ2-3; v_gene: TRBV4-2; d_gene: TRBD2; CDR3nt: TGTGCCAGCAGCCAAGTTGCTAGCGGGGGGGGCACAGATACGCAGTATTTT; CDR3aa: CASSQVASGGGTDTQYF
abundance: once; j_gene: TRBJ2-3; v_gene: TRBV28; d_gene: TRBD2; CDR3nt: TGTGCCAGCAGTCCCTTAAGGCAGCGGGGGGGGCCAGATACGCAGTATTTT; CDR3aa: CASSPLRQRGGPDTQYF
abundance: .; j_gene: TRBJ1-1; v_gene: TRBV6-1; d_gene: .; CDR3nt: TGTGCCAGCAAGATCCCCGCGGGAACTGAAGCTTTCTTT; CDR3aa: CASKIPAGTEAFF
abundance: once; j_gene: TRBJ1-5; v_gene: TRBV5-1; d_gene: .; CDR3nt: TGCGCCAGCAGCTTGGGGGTTAGCAATCAGCCCCAGCATTTT; CDR3aa: CASSLGVSNQPQHF
abundance: .; j_gene: TRBJ2-3; v_gene: TRBV19; d_gene: TRBD1; CDR3nt: TGTGCCAGTAATACAGGGGGACCAGATACGCAGTATTTT; CDR3aa: CASNTGGPDTQYF
abundance: .; j_gene: TRBJ2-5; v_gene: TRBV7-6; d_gene: .; CDR3nt: TGTGCCAGCAGCTTAGGGCGGACATGGGAGACCCAGTACTTC; CDR3aa: CASSLGRTWETQYF
abundance: .; j_gene: TRBJ2-5; v_gene: TRBV15; d_gene: TRBD2; CDR3nt: TGTGCCACCAGCAACCTCCCGGGACTAGCGGGACAAGAGACCCAGTACTTC; CDR3aa: CATSNLPGLAGQETQYF
abundance: .; j_gene: TRBJ2-3; v_gene: TRBV6-6; d_gene: .; CDR3nt: TGTGCCAGCAGTTACGGGGCCATTCGAGCTACAGATACGCAGTATTTT; CDR3aa: CASSYGAIRATDTQYF
abundance: .; j_gene: TRBJ2-2; v_gene: TRBV5-4; d_gene: .; CDR3nt: TGTGCCAGCAGCTTGAGTTCCACCGGGGAGCTGTTTTTT; CDR3aa: CASSLSSTGELFF
abundance: .; j_gene: TRBJ2-2; v_gene: TRBV2; d_gene: .; CDR3nt: TGTGCCAGCAGCACAACAGGCGCGAACACCGGGGAGCTGTTTTTT; CDR3aa: CASSTTGANTGELFF
abundance: .; j_gene: TRBJ2-7; v_gene: TRBV5-4; d_gene: .; CDR3nt: TGTGCCAGCAGCTCGGGACTGTGGGACACCACCTACGAGCAGTACTTC; CDR3aa: CASSSGLWDTTYEQYF
abundance: .; j_gene: TRBJ2-7; v_gene: TRBV4-1; d_gene: TRBD1; CDR3nt: TGCGCCAGCAGCCAGCAAGACAGGGGATCGAGCTCCTACGAGCAGTACTTC; CDR3aa: CASSQQDRGSSSYEQYF
abundance: .; j_gene: TRBJ1-2; v_gene: TRBV28; d_gene: .; CDR3nt: TGTGCCAGCAGTTTAGTCACCCGGTCGTATGGCTACACCTTC; CDR3aa: CASSLVTRSYGYTF
abundance: .; j_gene: TRBJ1-1; v_gene: TRBV2; d_gene: .; CDR3nt: TGTGCCAGCAGTGGAGATGCAGCCGCTTTCTTT; CDR3aa: CASSGDAAAFF
abundance: .; j_gene: TRBJ2-2; v_gene: TRBV29-1; d_gene: TRBD2; CDR3nt: TGCAGCGTTGAATTACTAGCGGGAGAGTATGACACCGGGGAGCTGTTTTTT; CDR3aa: CSVELLAGEYDTGELFF
abundance: .; j_gene: TRBJ1-1; v_gene: TRBV10-3; d_gene: .; CDR3nt: TGTGCCATCAAGGGGAGGGGGATAGGCACTGAAGCTTTCTTT; CDR3aa: CAIKGRGIGTEAFF
abundance: .; j_gene: TRBJ1-2; v_gene: TRBV7-2; d_gene: .; CDR3nt: TGTGCCAGCAGCTTAGGGGGCAACTATGGCTACACCTTC; CDR3aa: CASSLGGNYGYTF
abundance: .; j_gene: TRBJ1-3; v_gene: TRBV9; d_gene: .; CDR3nt: TGTGCCAGCAGCGGAACAATAGACAGCAGCTCTGGAAACACCATATATTTT; CDR3aa: CASSGTIDSSSGNTIYF
abundance: .; j_gene: TRBJ1-2; v_gene: TRBV5-1; d_gene: .; CDR3nt: TGCGCCAGCAGCTTGGTAGACGCCTATGGCTACACCTTC; CDR3aa: CASSLVDAYGYTF
abundance: .; j_gene: TRBJ2-3; v_gene: TRBV7-2; d_gene: TRBD2; CDR3nt: TGTGCCAGCAGCTTAGAGGAGTCTAGCGGGCCGCAGTATTTT; CDR3aa: CASSLEESSGPQYF
abundance: .; j_gene: TRBJ1-3; v_gene: TRBV29-1; d_gene: .; CDR3nt: TGCAGCGTAGACAGGGGAAACACCATATATTTT; CDR3aa: CSVDRGNTIYF
abundance: .; j_gene: TRBJ2-7; v_gene: TRBV19; d_gene: TRBD1; CDR3nt: TGTGCCAGTAGTCGCCAGGGGGCGGGGGAGCAGTACTTC; CDR3aa: CASSRQGAGEQYF
abundance: .; j_gene: TRBJ1-5; v_gene: TRBV6-5; d_gene: .; CDR3nt: TGTGCCAGCAGTTACTCGGGCGGGGGGGATCAGCCCCAGCATTTT; CDR3aa: CASSYSGGGDQPQHF
abundance: once; j_gene: TRBJ1-6; v_gene: TRBV5-5; d_gene: .; CDR3nt: TGTGCCAGCAGCTTGGAAAGTAACAATTCACCCCTCCACTTT; CDR3aa: CASSLESNNSPLHF
abundance: .; j_gene: TRBJ2-3; v_gene: TRBV28; d_gene: .; CDR3nt: TGTGCCAGCAGGGCCACACTGGGGGCTTTAAGCACAGATACGCAGTATTTT; CDR3aa: CASRATLGALSTDTQYF
abundance: .; j_gene: TRBJ2-7; v_gene: TRBV5-1; d_gene: .; CDR3nt: TGCGCCAGCAGCCCAGGACAGTCCTACGAGCAGTACTTC; CDR3aa: CASSPGQSYEQYF
abundance: .; j_gene: TRBJ1-6; v_gene: TRBV2; d_gene: .; CDR3nt: TGTGCCAGCAGGTTAGACGGACCCCTCCACTTT; CDR3aa: CASRLDGPLHF
abundance: few; j_gene: TRBJ2-1; v_gene: TRBV4-3; d_gene: TRBD2; CDR3nt: TGCGCCAGCAGCCTGGGACTAGCAGGAAATGAGCAGTTCTTC; CDR3aa: CASSLGLAGNEQFF
abundance: .; j_gene: TRBJ1-1; v_gene: TRBV27; d_gene: TRBD1; CDR3nt: TGTGCCAGCAGAGAGGGGACAGGGGGCGAAGCTTTCTTT; CDR3aa: CASREGTGGEAFF
abundance: .; j_gene: TRBJ1-3; v_gene: TRBV7-6; d_gene: .; CDR3nt: TGTGCCAGCAGCACGGGACCTGGAAACACCATATATTTT; CDR3aa: CASSTGPGNTIYF
abundance: .; j_gene: TRBJ2-1; v_gene: TRBV7-2; d_gene: .; CDR3nt: TGTGCCAGCAGCCCCGGCCTCCCTGAGCAGTTCTTC; CDR3aa: CASSPGLPEQFF
abundance: .; j_gene: TRBJ1-5; v_gene: TRBV4-1; d_gene: .; CDR3nt: TGCGCCAGCAGCCCTGCGGGGGGGCTTGGGAATCAGCCCCAGCATTTT; CDR3aa: CASSPAGGLGNQPQHF
abundance: .; j_gene: TRBJ1-1; v_gene: TRBV7-6; d_gene: .; CDR3nt: TGTGCCAGCAGCGCGAGGTTTGGGTCTGAAGCTTTCTTT; CDR3aa: CASSARFGSEAFF
abundance: .; j_gene: TRBJ1-2; v_gene: TRBV6-5; d_gene: .; CDR3nt: TGTGCCAGCAGTTACTCCAGGGGTGCTGGCTACACCTTC; CDR3aa: CASSYSRGAGYTF
abundance: .; j_gene: TRBJ2-1; v_gene: TRBV5-1; d_gene: TRBD2; CDR3nt: TGCGCCAGCAGCCAACCGACCGGGACTAGCGGGAGGTGGGTCTACAATGAGCAGTTCTTC; CDR3aa: CASSQPTGTSGRWVYNEQFF
abundance: .; j_gene: TRBJ2-4; v_gene: TRBV6-1; d_gene: TRBD2; CDR3nt: TGTGCCAGCAGTGGAGGACTAGCGGGAGCCCCTTGGGAAAACATTCAGTACTTC; CDR3aa: CASSGGLAGAPWENIQYF
abundance: .; j_gene: TRBJ2-3; v_gene: TRBV19; d_gene: .; CDR3nt: TGTGCCAGTAGTCATGGGGGGTCCAGGGGAACAGATACGCAGTATTTT; CDR3aa: CASSHGGSRGTDTQYF